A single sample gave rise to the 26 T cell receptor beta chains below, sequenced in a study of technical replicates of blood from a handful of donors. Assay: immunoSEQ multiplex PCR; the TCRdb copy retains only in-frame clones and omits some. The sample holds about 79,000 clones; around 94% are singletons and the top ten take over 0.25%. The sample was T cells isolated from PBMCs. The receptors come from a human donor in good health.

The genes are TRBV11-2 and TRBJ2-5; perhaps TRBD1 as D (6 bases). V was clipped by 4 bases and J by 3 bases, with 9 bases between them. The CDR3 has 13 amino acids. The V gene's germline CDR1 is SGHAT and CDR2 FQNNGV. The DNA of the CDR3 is TGTGCCAGCAGCTACAGGGACGAAGAGACCCAGTACTTC. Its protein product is CASSYRDEETQYF. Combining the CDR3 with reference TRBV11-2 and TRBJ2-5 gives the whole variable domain EAGVAQSPRYKIIEKRQSVAFWCNPISGHATLYWYQQILGQGPKLLIQFQNNGVVDDSQLPKDRFSAERLKGVDSTLKIQPAKLEDSAVYLCASSYRDEETQYFGPGTRLLVL.

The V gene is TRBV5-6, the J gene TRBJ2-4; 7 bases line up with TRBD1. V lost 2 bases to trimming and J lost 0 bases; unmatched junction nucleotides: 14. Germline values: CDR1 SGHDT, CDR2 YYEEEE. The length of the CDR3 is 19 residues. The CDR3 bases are TGTGCCAGCAGCTTCCTGACAGGGACCGCTCCAATAGCCAAAAACATTCAGTACTTC. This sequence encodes CASSFLTGTAPIAKNIQYF.

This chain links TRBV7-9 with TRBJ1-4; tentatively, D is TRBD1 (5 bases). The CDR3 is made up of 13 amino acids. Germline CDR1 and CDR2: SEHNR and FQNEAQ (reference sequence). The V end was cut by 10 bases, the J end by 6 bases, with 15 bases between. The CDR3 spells CATSGGDHEKLFF. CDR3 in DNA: TGTGCCACTAGTGGAGGGGACCATGAAAAACTGTTTTTT.

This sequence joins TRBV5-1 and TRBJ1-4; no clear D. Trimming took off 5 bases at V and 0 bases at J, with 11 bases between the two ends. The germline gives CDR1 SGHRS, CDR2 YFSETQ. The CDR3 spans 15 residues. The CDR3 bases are TGCGCCAGCAGGTTTCTCAGTGCAACTAATGAAAAACTGTTTTTT. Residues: CASRFLSATNEKLFF.

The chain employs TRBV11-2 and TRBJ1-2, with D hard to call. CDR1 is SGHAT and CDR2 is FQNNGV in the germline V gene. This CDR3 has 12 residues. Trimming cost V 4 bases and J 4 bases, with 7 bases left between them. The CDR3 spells CASSSHIYGYTF. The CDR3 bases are TGTGCCAGCAGCTCACACATCTATGGCTACACCTTC.

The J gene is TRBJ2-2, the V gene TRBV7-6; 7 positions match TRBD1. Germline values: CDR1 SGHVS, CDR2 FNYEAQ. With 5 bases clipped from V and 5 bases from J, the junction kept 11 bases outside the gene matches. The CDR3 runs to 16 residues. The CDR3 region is CASSLVPGQSTGELFF. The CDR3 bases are TGTGCCAGCAGCCTAGTACCGGGACAGTCTACCGGGGAGCTGTTTTTT.

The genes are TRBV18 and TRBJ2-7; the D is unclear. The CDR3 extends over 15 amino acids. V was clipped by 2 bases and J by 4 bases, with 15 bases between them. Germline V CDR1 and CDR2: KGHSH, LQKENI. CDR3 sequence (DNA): TGTGCCAGCTCACCAGACTCCGGTTCCCTTTACGAGCAGTACTTC. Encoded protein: CASSPDSGSLYEQYF.

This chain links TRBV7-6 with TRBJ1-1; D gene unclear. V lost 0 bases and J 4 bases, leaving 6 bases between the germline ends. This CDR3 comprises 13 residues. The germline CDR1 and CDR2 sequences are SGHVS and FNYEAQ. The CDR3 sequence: CASSLAEATEAFF. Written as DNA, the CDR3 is TGTGCCAGCAGCTTAGCAGAAGCCACTGAAGCTTTCTTT.

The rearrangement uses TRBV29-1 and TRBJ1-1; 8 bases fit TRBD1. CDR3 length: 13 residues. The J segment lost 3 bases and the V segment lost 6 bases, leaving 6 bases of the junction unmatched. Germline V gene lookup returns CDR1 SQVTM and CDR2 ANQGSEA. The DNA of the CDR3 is TGCAGCGTCCCGGGACAGGTTTACACTGAAGCTTTCTTT. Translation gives CSVPGQVYTEAFF.

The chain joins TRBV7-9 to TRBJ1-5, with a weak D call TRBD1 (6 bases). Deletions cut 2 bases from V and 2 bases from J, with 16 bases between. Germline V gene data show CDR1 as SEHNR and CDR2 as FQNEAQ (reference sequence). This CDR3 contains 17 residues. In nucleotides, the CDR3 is TGTGCCAGCAGCTTATGGTGGGGGCAGGGTGGCAATCAGCCCCAGCATTTT. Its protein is CASSLWWGQGGNQPQHF.

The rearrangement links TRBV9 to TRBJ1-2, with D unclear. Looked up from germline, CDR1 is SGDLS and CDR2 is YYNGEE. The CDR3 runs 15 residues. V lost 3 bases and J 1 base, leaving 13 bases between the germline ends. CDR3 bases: TGTGCCAGCAGCGCCCGTCTCGGAGATAACTATGGCTACACCTTC. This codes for CASSARLGDNYGYTF.

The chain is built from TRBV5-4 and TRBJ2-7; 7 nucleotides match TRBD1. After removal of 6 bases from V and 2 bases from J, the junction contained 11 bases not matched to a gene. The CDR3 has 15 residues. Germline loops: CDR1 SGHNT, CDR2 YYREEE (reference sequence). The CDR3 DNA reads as TGTGCCAGCACCAAAGCAGCCGGGACAGCCTACGAGCAGTACTTC. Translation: CASTKAAGTAYEQYF.

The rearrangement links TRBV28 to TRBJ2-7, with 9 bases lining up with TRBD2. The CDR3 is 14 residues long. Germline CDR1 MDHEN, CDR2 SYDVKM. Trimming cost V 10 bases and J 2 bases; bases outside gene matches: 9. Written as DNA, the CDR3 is TGTGCCACCTCTAGCGGGGACTCACCCTACGAGCAGTACTTC. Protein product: CATSSGDSPYEQYF.

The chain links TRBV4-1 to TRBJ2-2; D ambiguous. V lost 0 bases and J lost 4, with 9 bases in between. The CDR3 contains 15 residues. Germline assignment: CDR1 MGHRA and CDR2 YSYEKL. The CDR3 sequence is CASSQEISVTGELFF. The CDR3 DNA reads TGCGCCAGCAGCCAAGAAATTAGTGTCACCGGGGAGCTGTTTTTT.

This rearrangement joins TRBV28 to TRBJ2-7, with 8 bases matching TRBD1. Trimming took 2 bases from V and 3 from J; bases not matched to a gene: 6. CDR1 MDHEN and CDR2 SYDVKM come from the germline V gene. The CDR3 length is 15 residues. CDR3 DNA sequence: TGTGCCAGCAGTTTAGCTAGGACAGGGTACTACGAGCAGTACTTC. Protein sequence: CASSLARTGYYEQYF.

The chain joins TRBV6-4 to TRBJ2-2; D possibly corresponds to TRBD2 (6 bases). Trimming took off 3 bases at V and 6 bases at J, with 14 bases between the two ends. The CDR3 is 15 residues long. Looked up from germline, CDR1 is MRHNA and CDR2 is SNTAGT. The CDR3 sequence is CASSENPSVSGELFF. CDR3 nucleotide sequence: TGTGCCAGCAGTGAGAACCCTAGCGTCTCCGGGGAGCTGTTTTTT.

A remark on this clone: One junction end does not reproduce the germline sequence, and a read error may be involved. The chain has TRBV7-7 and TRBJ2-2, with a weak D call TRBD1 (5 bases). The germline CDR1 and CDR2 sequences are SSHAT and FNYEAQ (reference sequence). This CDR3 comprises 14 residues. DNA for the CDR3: TGTGCTAGCAGCCATGACAGATACACCGGGGAGCTGTTTTTT. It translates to CASSHDRYTGELFF.

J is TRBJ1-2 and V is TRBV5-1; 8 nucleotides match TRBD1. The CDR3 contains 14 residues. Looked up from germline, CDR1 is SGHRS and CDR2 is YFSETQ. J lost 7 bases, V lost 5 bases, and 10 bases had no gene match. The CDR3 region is CASSFGQGGSGYTF. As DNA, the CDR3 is TGCGCCAGCAGTTTCGGACAGGGTGGGAGTGGCTACACCTTC.

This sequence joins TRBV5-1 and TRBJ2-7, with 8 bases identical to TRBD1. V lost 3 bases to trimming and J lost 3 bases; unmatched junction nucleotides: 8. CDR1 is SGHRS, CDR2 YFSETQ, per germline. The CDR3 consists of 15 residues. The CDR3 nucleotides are TGCGCCAGCAGCTCGGGACAGGTGGGGGACTACGAGCAGTACTTC. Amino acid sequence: CASSSGQVGDYEQYF. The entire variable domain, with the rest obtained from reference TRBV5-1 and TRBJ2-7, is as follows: KAGVTQTPRYLIKTRGQQVTLSCSPISGHRSVSWYQQTPGQGLQFLFEYFSETQRNKGNFPGRFSGRQFSNSRSEMNVSTLELGDSALYLCASSSGQVGDYEQYFGPGTRLTVT.

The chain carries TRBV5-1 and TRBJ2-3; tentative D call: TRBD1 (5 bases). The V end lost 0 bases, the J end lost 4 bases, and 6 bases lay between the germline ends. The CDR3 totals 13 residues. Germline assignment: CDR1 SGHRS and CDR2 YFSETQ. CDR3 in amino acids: CASSLGGADTQYF. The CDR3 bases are TGCGCCAGCAGCTTGGGGGGCGCAGATACGCAGTATTTT.

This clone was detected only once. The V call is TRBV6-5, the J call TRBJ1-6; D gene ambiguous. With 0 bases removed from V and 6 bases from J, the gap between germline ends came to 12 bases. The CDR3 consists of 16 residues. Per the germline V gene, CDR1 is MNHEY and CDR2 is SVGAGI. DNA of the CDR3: TGTGCCAGCAGTTACTCGAAGAAAACAACTAATTCACCCCTCCACTTT. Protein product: CASSYSKKTTNSPLHF.

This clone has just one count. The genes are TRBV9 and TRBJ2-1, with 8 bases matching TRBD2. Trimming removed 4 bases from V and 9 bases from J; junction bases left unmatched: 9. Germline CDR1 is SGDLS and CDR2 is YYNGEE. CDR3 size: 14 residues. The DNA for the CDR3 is TGTGCCAGCAGCCCAGATAGCGGGGTAGGTGAGCAGTTCTTC. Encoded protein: CASSPDSGVGEQFF.

For the CDR3, the DNA is TGTGCCAGCAGTCCTAATTTAGCTTGGCAGTATTTT. Amino acid sequence: CASSPNLAWQYF. The chain links TRBV27 to TRBJ2-3; D gene uncertain. Per germline, CDR1 MNHEY and CDR2 SMNVEV (reference sequence). V lost 5 bases and J lost 11, with 14 bases in between. The CDR3 runs to 12 residues.

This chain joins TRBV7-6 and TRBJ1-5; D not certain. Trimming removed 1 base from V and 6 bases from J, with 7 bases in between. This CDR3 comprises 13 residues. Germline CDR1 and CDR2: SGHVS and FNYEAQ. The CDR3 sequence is CASSLGRGQPQHF. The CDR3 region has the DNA TGTGCCAGCAGCTTAGGTCGGGGTCAGCCCCAGCATTTT.

For the CDR3, the DNA is TGTGCCAGCACCAGGGGCTCGTATGGCTACACCTTC. Translation gives CASTRGSYGYTF. The V gene is TRBV6-5, the J gene TRBJ1-2, with D maybe TRBD1 (6 bases). The ends were cut back, 7 bases at V and 5 bases at J, with 11 bases in the middle. There are 12 residues in the CDR3. From germline, CDR1 is MNHEY and CDR2 SVGAGI.

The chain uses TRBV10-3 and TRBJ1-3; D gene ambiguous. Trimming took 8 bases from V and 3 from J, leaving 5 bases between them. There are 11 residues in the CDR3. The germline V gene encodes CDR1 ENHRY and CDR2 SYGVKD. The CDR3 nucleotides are TGTGCCATCCACAATGGAAACACCATATATTTT. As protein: CAIHNGNTIYF.